Presented here are 14 T cell receptor beta chains from one specimen sequenced in a study of patients with pleural tuberculosis. From the reads, TCRdb called clonotypes with MiXCR, one entry per CDR3 protein. Among 25,000 to 30,000 distinct CDR3 sequences, more than 15% were seen once, and the ten largest hold roughly 3.4%. Sequenced input: peripheral blood. The receptors here all came from a human donor with pleural tuberculosis.

The V call is TRBV20-1, the J call TRBJ2-7, with 12 bases lining up with TRBD2. Germline V lookup: CDR1 DFQATT, CDR2 SNEGSKA (reference sequence). The J segment lost 7 bases and the V segment lost 2 bases, leaving 12 bases of the junction unmatched. The CDR3 length is 16 residues. CDR3 protein: CSARSPWTSGTREQYF. The CDR3 DNA reads as TGCAGTGCTAGATCGCCTTGGACTAGCGGGACCCGGGAGCAGTACTTC.

On this clonotype itself: The junction departs from germline at one end; a sequencing error may be responsible. CDR3 coding DNA: TGCAGTGCTAAGCGGTTCACTGTAGCTTTTTTT. Its translation is CSAKRFTVAFF. This rearrangement joins TRBV20-1 to TRBJ1-1; D not resolved. Germline V gene sequence: CDR1 DFQATT, CDR2 SNEGSKA (reference sequence). The CDR3 has 11 amino acids.

On this clonotype: A single base separates this from a much larger clone, so it may be a read error. This chain connects TRBV2 to TRBJ2-5; D ambiguous. The CDR3 sequence is 13 residues long. V gave up 8 bases and J gave up 3 bases, with 13 bases separating them. From germline, CDR1 is SNHLY and CDR2 FYNNEI. In DNA, the CDR3 is TGTGCCAGCGGTCAGTACCAGAAAGAGACCCAGTACTTC. It codes for CASGQYQKETQYF.

The sample holds many counts of this clonotype. V and J are TRBV7-2 and TRBJ2-5; no clear D. Trimming stripped 1 base from V and 2 bases from J, with 8 bases between. The CDR3 has 14 residues. Per germline, CDR1 SGHTA and CDR2 FQGNSA. As DNA, the CDR3 is TGTGCCAGCAGCTTAGACTTGGAACAAGAGACCCAGTACTTC. This sequence encodes CASSLDLEQETQYF.

This clonotype is a singleton in its sample. In nucleotides, the CDR3 is TGTGCCAGCAGCTTAGACCCGGAACGGCCCCAGCATTTT. It codes for CASSLDPERPQHF. V usage is TRBV7-2 and J usage is TRBJ1-5; no reliable D call. The CDR3 extends over 13 amino acids. V gave up 1 base and J gave up 9 bases, with 10 bases separating them. CDR1 and CDR2 from the germline V gene are SGHTA and FQGNSA.

The chain recombines TRBV7-9 with TRBJ2-3; 8 bases are shared with TRBD2. There are 16 residues in the CDR3. J was trimmed by 6 bases and V by 1 base; bases with no gene match: 9. The germline V gene encodes CDR1 SEHNR and CDR2 FQNEAQ (reference sequence). The CDR3 DNA follows: TGTGCCAGCAGCTTAGACGGGACTAGGGGGGCGGATACGCAGTATTTT. It is translated as CASSLDGTRGADTQYF.

This clonotype came up many times. This chain joins TRBV18 and TRBJ1-4; 8 bases match TRBD1. The CDR3 has 20 amino acids. Germline V gives CDR1 KGHSH, CDR2 LQKENI. V lost 5 bases to trimming and J lost 0 bases; unmatched junction nucleotides: 17. The CDR3 DNA follows: TGTGCCAGCTCATCGCGCTCTCTGGCGGGACAGGCTGCAACTAATGAAAAACTGTTTTTT. Translation: CASSSRSLAGQAATNEKLFF.

As for this clonotype: The junction differs from germline at one of its ends, possibly a read error. The rearrangement uses TRBV12-3 or TRBV12-4 and TRBJ1-6; no definite D call. This CDR3 comprises 13 residues. The CDR3 is CSSRRLENSSLHF. CDR3 bases: TGTTCCAGCAGGCGCCTGGAAAATTCATCCCTCCACTTT.

With respect to this clonotype: A read error may produce the germline difference seen at one junction end. V usage is TRBV6-1 and J usage is TRBJ1-2; D is ambiguous. Per the germline V gene, CDR1 is MNHNS and CDR2 is SASEGT. The CDR3 covers 16 residues. The CDR3 protein is CASSADNWQANYGYTF. The CDR3 nucleotides read TGCGCCAGCAGTGCAGACAACTGGCAAGCTAACTATGGCTACACCTTC.

Comment on this clonotype: A much larger clone differs from this one at a single base, so this may be a read error. The gene calls are TRBV5-1 and TRBJ2-7, with D tentatively TRBD1 or TRBD2 (5 bases each). CDR1 and CDR2 (germline): SGHRS, YFSETQ. The V end lost 3 bases, the J end lost 7 bases, and 17 bases lay between the germline ends. The CDR3 contains 14 residues. CDR3 loop: CASSSTPEGNEQYF. The CDR3 bases are TGCGCCAGCAGCTCGACCCCTGAGGGGAATGAGCAGTACTTC.

At least ten counts were recorded for this clonotype. V usage is TRBV4-1 and J usage is TRBJ1-5; the D gene is possibly TRBD1 (6 bases). The V end lost 0 bases, the J end lost 11 bases, and 14 bases lay between the germline ends. The length of the CDR3 is 14 residues. Germline V gene lookup returns CDR1 MGHRA and CDR2 YSYEKL. CDR3 protein: CASSQDEGKGAQHF. CDR3 DNA: TGCGCCAGCAGCCAAGATGAGGGGAAGGGGGCCCAGCATTTT.

In its sample, this clonotype was seen many times. V and J are TRBV11-1 and TRBJ2-7, with unresolved D. Germline loops: CDR1 SGHAT, CDR2 FQDESV (reference sequence). Deletions cut 5 bases from V and 3 bases from J, with 11 bases between. This CDR3 contains 13 residues. The CDR3 nucleotides read TGTGCCAGCAGCCTACAAGGATTCTACGAGCAGTACTTC. Encoded protein: CASSLQGFYEQYF. Complete variable domain (other parts from reference TRBV11-1 and TRBJ2-7): EAEVAQSPRYKITEKSQAVAFWCDPISGHATLYWYRQILGQGPELLVQFQDESVVDDSQLPKDRFSAERLKGVDSTLKIQPAELGDSAMYLCASSLQGFYEQYFGPGTRLTVT.

This clonotype was observed at least ten times. The chain employs TRBV4-1 and TRBJ1-2; D is perhaps TRBD1 (5 bases). The CDR3 is 16 amino acids. CDR1 is MGHRA, CDR2 YSYEKL, per germline. V gave up 0 bases and J gave up 3 bases, with 14 bases separating them. CDR3 DNA sequence: TGCGCCAGCAGCCAAGACCAACAGGAGGTTGACTATGGCTACACCTTC. Encoded protein: CASSQDQQEVDYGYTF.

This clonotype ranks as medium-sized. The chain couples TRBV20-1 to TRBJ2-1; D is undetermined. The CDR3 spans 11 residues. V lost 3 bases and J lost 8, with 8 bases in between. Germline CDR1 DFQATT, CDR2 SNEGSKA (reference sequence). The CDR3 protein is CSARNLDEQFF. CDR3 bases: TGCAGTGCTAGGAACTTGGATGAGCAGTTCTTC.